The 21 T cell receptor beta chains below all came from one sample that was sequenced in a study of T cell responses to AZD1222 COVID-19 vaccine. Generated by immunoSEQ multiplex PCR, the TCRdb table keeps only in-frame clones and is missing some. Of some 90,000 clones listed, 70% to 90% are singletons. The sequencing here drew on peripheral blood, taken on day 0 of AZD1222 vaccination. The receptors originated from an adult in good health.

The V and J genes are TRBV19 and TRBJ2-7, with a possible D match to TRBD2 (7 bases). Trimming shortened V by 4 bases and J by 0 bases, and 25 bases separated the two germline ends. Per germline, CDR1 LNHDA and CDR2 SQIVND (reference sequence). This CDR3 has 19 amino acids. The CDR3 DNA reads as TGTGCCAGTAGTACCGGGACCAGCGGGAATTTCAGGGGCTCCTACGAGCAGTACTTC. This encodes CASSTGTSGNFRGSYEQYF.

V usage is TRBV28 and J usage is TRBJ1-4; the match to TRBD1 covers 8 bases. The CDR3 sequence is 17 residues long. The germline V gene encodes CDR1 MDHEN and CDR2 SYDVKM. Germline trimming cut 4 bases from V and 4 bases from J; bases unmatched to any gene: 11. CDR3 loop: CASSSSPPTGDNEKLFF. The DNA of the CDR3 is TGTGCCAGCAGTTCGAGCCCCCCGACAGGGGATAATGAAAAACTGTTTTTT.

The chain has TRBV9 and TRBJ2-1; TRBD2 agrees at 7 bases. CDR1 and CDR2 from the germline V gene are SGDLS and YYNGEE. The CDR3 runs 17 residues. Losses at the gene ends were 0 bases for V and 4 bases for J; bases not matched to a gene: 10. CDR3 region: CASSVAISGPPYNEQFF. CDR3 nucleotide sequence: TGTGCCAGCAGCGTAGCTATTAGCGGGCCCCCTTACAATGAGCAGTTCTTC. Full variable domain (missing parts from reference TRBV9 and TRBJ2-1): DSGVTQTPKHLITATGQRVTLRCSPRSGDLSVYWYQQSLDQGLQFLIQYYNGEERAKGNILERFSAQQFPDLHSELNLSSLELGDSALYFCASSVAISGPPYNEQFFGPGTRLTVL.

The rearrangement joins TRBV9 to TRBJ1-3; 10 bases align to TRBD1. With V trimmed by 2 bases and J by 4 bases, 6 bases remained unmatched. Germline V gives CDR1 SGDLS, CDR2 YYNGEE. The CDR3 is 16 amino acids. CDR3: CASSVGQGVVGNTIYF. The CDR3 nucleotides are TGTGCCAGCAGCGTCGGACAGGGGGTAGTCGGAAACACCATATATTTT.

The sample holds one count of this clone. This chain's CDR3 is CATSRGQNSYEQYF. The CDR3 nucleotides are TGTGCCACCAGCAGAGGACAAAACTCCTACGAGCAGTACTTC. The chain uses TRBV15 and TRBJ2-7; D remains unclear. V was shortened by 1 base and J by 0 bases, with 7 bases between the two germline ends. CDR3 length: 14 amino acids. From germline, CDR1 is LNHNV and CDR2 YYDKDF (reference sequence).

V gene TRBV2 combines with J gene TRBJ1-5; D ambiguous. Germline-derived CDR1 and CDR2 are SNHLY and FYNNEI. CDR3 length: 14 residues. V was pared by 2 bases and J by 3 bases, with 8 bases between. Here the CDR3 reads CASSELRNNQPQHF. CDR3 bases: TGTGCCAGCAGTGAATTGCGGAACAATCAGCCCCAGCATTTT.

The rearrangement joins TRBV5-6 to TRBJ2-3; 9 bases line up with TRBD2. CDR3 length: 14 amino acids. The J segment lost 3 bases and the V segment lost 4 bases, leaving 3 bases of the junction unmatched. Per the germline V gene, CDR1 is SGHDT and CDR2 is YYEEEE. The CDR3 bases are TGTGCCAGCAGCCCGGGACTAGCAACAGATACGCAGTATTTT. Its translation is CASSPGLATDTQYF.

The DNA for the CDR3 is TGTGCCAGCAGCTTTCTACGGGGATCCACCTACGAGCAGTACTTC. Protein: CASSFLRGSTYEQYF. The genes are TRBV7-2 and TRBJ2-7, with a tentative D call TRBD2 (5 bases). The CDR3 length is 15 residues. Trimming took 3 bases from V and 2 from J, leaving 14 bases between them. The germline gives CDR1 SGHTA, CDR2 FQGNSA.

This rearrangement joins TRBV4-1 to TRBJ2-1; D assignment may be TRBD1 or TRBD2 (5 bases each). CDR1 MGHRA and CDR2 YSYEKL come from the germline V gene. Between the trimmed V and J ends, which lost 5 bases and 7 bases, there was a span of 15 bases. This CDR3 has 14 residues. The CDR3 reads CASSLRGGHNEQFF. In DNA, the CDR3 is TGCGCCAGCAGCTTACGTGGGGGTCATAATGAGCAGTTCTTC.

The chain combines TRBV5-1 with TRBJ2-2; tentatively, D is TRBD1 (5 bases). The ends were cut back, 2 bases at V and 5 bases at J, with 10 bases in the middle. CDR1 and CDR2 (germline): SGHRS, YFSETQ. CDR3 length equals 14 residues. The CDR3 region has the DNA TGCGCCAGCAGCTTTACTCGACAGACCGGGGAGCTGTTTTTT. Protein sequence: CASSFTRQTGELFF.

This clone is a singleton in its sample. The chain joins TRBV4-2 to TRBJ2-7; the D gene is possibly TRBD1 (5 bases). The CDR3 sequence is 13 residues long. The V gene's germline CDR1 is LGHNA and CDR2 YNFKEQ. Trimming cost V 1 base and J 3 bases, with 7 bases left between them. DNA of the CDR3: TGTGCCAGCAGCCAAGGCAGGGTCTACGAGCAGTACTTC. The encoded protein is CASSQGRVYEQYF.

The rearrangement uses TRBV6-1 and TRBJ1-6, with unresolved D. CDR1 and CDR2 from the germline V gene are MNHNS and SASEGT. The CDR3 runs 13 residues. The V end lost 3 bases, the J end lost 9 bases, and 9 bases lay between the germline ends. CDR3 in amino acids: CASSDQDGSPLHF. CDR3 nucleotide sequence: TGTGCCAGCAGTGACCAGGACGGTTCACCCCTCCACTTT.

This clone was counted a few times. The chain recombines TRBV6-2 or TRBV6-3 with TRBJ2-1; the D gene could be TRBD1 or TRBD2 (6 bases each). V dropped 4 bases and J dropped 3 bases, with 10 bases sitting between them. CDR1 and CDR2 (germline): MNHEY, SVGEGT. This CDR3 contains 14 residues. DNA for the CDR3: TGTGCCAGCAGTTTAGGGGGGTACTACAATGAGCAGTTCTTC. Its protein product is CASSLGGYYNEQFF.

V gene TRBV7-9 combines with J gene TRBJ2-1; D may match TRBD1 or TRBD2 (5 bases each). CDR1 is SEHNR and CDR2 is FQNEAQ in the germline V gene (reference sequence). There are 14 residues in the CDR3. Trimming removed 5 bases from V and 7 bases from J, with 15 bases in between. The CDR3 nucleotides are TGTGCCAGCAGCCGGGACGTCCAAGGGAATGAGCAGTTCTTC. It specifies CASSRDVQGNEQFF.

This clone was seen a few times. The genes are TRBV27 and TRBJ2-2; D might be TRBD1 (5 bases). V lost 2 bases and J 5 bases, leaving 12 bases between the germline ends. Germline values: CDR1 MNHEY, CDR2 SMNVEV (reference sequence). The CDR3 loop spans 15 amino acids. The CDR3 sequence is CASSLRGIATGELFF. The CDR3 DNA is TGTGCCAGCAGTTTAAGGGGAATTGCGACCGGGGAGCTGTTTTTT.

The chain has TRBV7-9 and TRBJ2-3; a possible D gene is TRBD1 (5 bases). The CDR3 is 15 amino acids. Germline V gene sequence: CDR1 SEHNR, CDR2 FQNEAQ (reference sequence). Trimming took 3 bases from V and 0 from J, leaving 10 bases between them. As DNA, the CDR3 is TGTGCCAGCAGCTTTAGGACAACGAGCACAGATACGCAGTATTTT. Translation: CASSFRTTSTDTQYF. The entire variable domain, with the rest obtained from reference TRBV7-9 and TRBJ2-3, is as follows: DTGVSQNPRHKITKRGQNVTFRCDPISEHNRLYWYRQTLGQGPEFLTYFQNEAQLEKSRLLSDRFSAERPKGSFSTLEIQRTEQGDSAMYLCASSFRTTSTDTQYFGPGTRLTVL.

CDR3 region: CASSSTKDLGDYF. The CDR3 coding sequence is TGTGCCAGCTCATCCACTAAAGACCTGGGTGATTACTTC. The V and J genes are TRBV18 and TRBJ2-7, with no clear D. CDR3 length equals 13 residues. Germline V CDR1 and CDR2: KGHSH, LQKENI. V was clipped by 5 bases and J by 13 bases, with 21 bases between them.

The V call is TRBV28, the J call TRBJ2-6; 8 positions agree with TRBD1. The V gene end was trimmed by 6 bases and the J gene end by 2 bases; junction bases not matched to a gene: 0. This CDR3 spans 14 amino acids. Per the germline V gene, CDR1 is MDHEN and CDR2 is SYDVKM. This CDR3 is CASRTGAGANVLTF. The CDR3 nucleotides read TGTGCCAGCAGGACAGGGGCTGGGGCCAACGTCCTGACTTTC.

The chain links TRBV4-1 to TRBJ1-1, with TRBD1 matching over 11 bases. This CDR3 has 18 amino acids. Trimming cost V 4 bases and J 0 bases; bases outside gene matches: 10. The germline CDR1 and CDR2 sequences are MGHRA and YSYEKL. The CDR3 is CASSPSPGQGGLNTEAFF. CDR3 coding DNA: TGCGCCAGCAGCCCCTCCCCGGGACAGGGGGGTTTGAACACTGAAGCTTTCTTT.

This clone was found a few times. The chain recombines TRBV2 with TRBJ2-6, with D perhaps TRBD1 or TRBD2 (5 bases each). The germline V and J ends were trimmed by 7 bases and 0 bases, with 13 bases remaining between them. In germline, CDR1 is SNHLY, CDR2 FYNNEI. The CDR3 runs 16 residues. CDR3 sequence (DNA): TGTGCCAGCACTAGGGACGCAAGCTCTGGGGCCAACGTCCTGACTTTC. Its protein product is CASTRDASSGANVLTF.

The chain carries TRBV6-5 and TRBJ2-4, with 8 bases that match TRBD1. The CDR3 runs 14 residues. V shed 6 bases, J shed 3 bases, and the junction held 4 bases outside the gene matches. The germline V gene has CDR1 MNHEY and CDR2 SVGAGI. The chain's CDR3 is CASRPTGVKNIQYF. CDR3 nucleotide sequence: TGTGCCAGCAGACCGACAGGGGTCAAAAACATTCAGTACTTC.